Listed below are T cell receptor beta chains from one sample, sequenced in a study of cytotoxic CD8 clonotypes in ibrutinib-treated CLL. The protocol was immunoSEQ multiplex PCR, while the TCRdb copy is restricted to in-frame clones and leaves out a portion. The sample has over 45,000 clones, over 55% seen once. The sample consisted of PBMCs, taken after 24 months of ibrutinib treatment. Receptors were obtained from a human donor with chronic lymphocytic leukemia. Both conserved end residues are part of each CDR3. The D gene is left open where the match is weak. Not every row has a clone size; where given, it reads once, few, many or a size class.

CDR3 length | clone size | J gene | D gene | V gene | CDR3 DNA | CDR3 protein
13 | NA | TRBJ2-1 | NA | TRBV2 | TGTGCCAGCAGTGATCGCCTGGGGAATGAGCAGTTCTTC | CASSDRLGNEQFF
15 | NA | TRBJ2-7 | NA | TRBV6-5 | TGTGCCAGCAGCCCGGGGGCCAGGCCTACCTACGAGCAGTACTTC | CASSPGARPTYEQYF
14 | NA | TRBJ1-1 | TRBD1 | TRBV27 | TGTGCCAGCAGTTCGACAGGGGGATTGACTGAAGCTTTCTTT | CASSSTGGLTEAFF
17 | NA | TRBJ2-6 | TRBD1 | TRBV5-1 | TGCGCCAGCAGCTTTGGGACAGGGTGGTCTGGGGCCAACGTCCTGACTTTC | CASSFGTGWSGANVLTF
14 | NA | TRBJ2-7 | TRBD1 | TRBV11-3 | TGTGCCAGCAGCTTGGGACAGGGTTTTAACGAGCAGTACTTC | CASSLGQGFNEQYF
14 | many | TRBJ1-3 | NA | TRBV7-9 | TGTGCCAGCAGGGCACGGCAGGGTGGAAACACCATATATTTT | CASRARQGGNTIYF
15 | NA | TRBJ1-5 | NA | TRBV19 | TGTGCCAGTAGTACCCGATTGGGGCCGAATCAGCCCCAGCATTTT | CASSTRLGPNQPQHF
15 | NA | TRBJ2-5 | TRBD1 | TRBV5-1 | TGCGCCAGCAGCAGACAGGGAAGAGGGCAAGAGACCCAGTACTTC | CASSRQGRGQETQYF
15 | few | TRBJ2-7 | TRBD1 | TRBV11-1 | TGTGCCAGCAGCCCAAGGAACAGGGGCGCCTACGAGCAGTACTTC | CASSPRNRGAYEQYF
16 | NA | TRBJ1-1 | NA | TRBV18 | TGTGCCAGCTCACAGAACACGTTAGGAATGAACACTGAAGCTTTCTTT | CASSQNTLGMNTEAFF
18 | NA | TRBJ2-1 | NA | TRBV7-9 | TGTGCCAGCAGCTTAGCTTTTGGGACAAAGAGCTCCTACAATGAGCAGTTCTTC | CASSLAFGTKSSYNEQFF
15 | many | TRBJ1-6 | NA | TRBV6-1 | TGTGCCAGCAGTTCAACAGGGTTCTCCTGGTCACCCCTCCACTTT | CASSSTGFSWSPLHF
14 | once | TRBJ2-2 | NA | TRBV5-4 | TGTGCCAGCAGCTTGGACTCTAGCACCGGGGAGCTGTTTTTT | CASSLDSSTGELFF
15 | NA | TRBJ2-5 | NA | TRBV5-5 | TGTGCCAGCAGCTTGGTCCCGGCGGTCCAAGAGACCCAGTACTTC | CASSLVPAVQETQYF
16 | NA | TRBJ2-7 | NA | TRBV27 | TGTGCCAGCAGTTTGGGTTGGAGGACGCGATCCTACGAGCAGTACTTC | CASSLGWRTRSYEQYF
15 | NA | TRBJ2-7 | TRBD2 | TRBV4-2 | TGTGCCAGCAGCCAAACTAGGGCTAGCGGGAGCGAGCAGTACTTC | CASSQTRASGSEQYF
15 | few | TRBJ1-5 | NA | TRBV5-6 | TGTGCCAGCAGCTTGTGGGGATCACTCAATCAGCCCCAGCATTTT | CASSLWGSLNQPQHF
13 | once | TRBJ1-1 | NA | TRBV5-1 | TGCGCCAGCAGCCACCGACGGGCCACTGAAGCTTTCTTT | CASSHRRATEAFF
13 | NA | TRBJ1-2 | TRBD1 | TRBV28 | TGTGCCGCGGGACAGGGGCAGCGCTATGGCTACACCTTC | CAAGQGQRYGYTF
16 | NA | TRBJ1-1 | NA | TRBV5-1 | TGCGCCAGCAGCTTGGACGGGCGGAAGGGAAGCACTGAAGCTTTCTTT | CASSLDGRKGSTEAFF
15 | NA | TRBJ1-2 | NA | TRBV7-2 | TGTGCCAGCAGCTTAGCCTCTTGGGCCGCCTATGGCTACACCTTC | CASSLASWAAYGYTF
14 | NA | TRBJ1-4 | NA | TRBV11-2 | TGTGCCAGCAGCTTAACAGGCTCGACATACGAGCTGTTTTTT | CASSLTGSTYELFF
16 | NA | TRBJ2-1 | TRBD2 | TRBV28 | TGTGCCAGCAGTGCCCCGGGGGGGGGCCCTTACAATGAGCAGTTCTTC | CASSAPGGGPYNEQFF
14 | NA | TRBJ2-1 | NA | TRBV7-9 | TGTGCCAGCAGCTTCGTGGCGGGGTACAATGAGCAGTTCTTC | CASSFVAGYNEQFF
13 | once | TRBJ2-5 | NA | TRBV14 | TGTGCCAGCAGCCCCGGGGTTAGGGAGACCCAGTACTTC | CASSPGVRETQYF
14 | NA | TRBJ1-4 | NA | TRBV5-1 | TGCGCCAGCAGCTTGGAAGCCCCTAATGAAAAACTGTTTTTT | CASSLEAPNEKLFF
15 | NA | TRBJ2-1 | NA | TRBV7-9 | TGTGCCAGCAGCGGATTGGACCTTGGCTACAATGAGCAGTTCTTC | CASSGLDLGYNEQFF
11 | NA | TRBJ2-7 | NA | TRBV20-1 | TGCAGTGCAGGACCCATCTACGAGCAGTACTTC | CSAGPIYEQYF
14 | few | TRBJ1-2 | NA | TRBV29-1 | TGCAGCGTTGAGGGGGCAGCTCGGGGCTATGGCTACACCTTC | CSVEGAARGYGYTF
13 | NA | TRBJ1-6 | NA | TRBV9 | TGTGCCAGCAGCGTAGCCGAAGGTTCACCCCTCCACTTT | CASSVAEGSPLHF
15 | NA | TRBJ2-5 | NA | TRBV11-2 | TGTGCCAGCAGCTTAGAGTTATCCCTTCCAGAGACCCAGTACTTC | CASSLELSLPETQYF
15 | NA | TRBJ1-2 | NA | TRBV13 | TGTGCCAGCAGCGGGCAGGGCGTGGAGTTTTATGGCTACACCTTC | CASSGQGVEFYGYTF
16 | NA | TRBJ1-4 | NA | TRBV7-6 | TGTGCCAGCAGCTTAGAAGGGCCAGCTATTAATGAAAAACTGTTTTTT | CASSLEGPAINEKLFF
12 | NA | TRBJ2-5 | NA | TRBV6-5 | TGTGCCAGCAGTTACCCGTCGGAGACCCAGTACTTC | CASSYPSETQYF
14 | NA | TRBJ1-6 | NA | TRBV6-5 | TGTGCCAGCAGGTCGACTCACAGGGATTCACCCCTCCACTTT | CASRSTHRDSPLHF
13 | NA | TRBJ1-4 | NA | TRBV19 | TGTGCCAGTTCGGTCGTCCTGGATGAAAAACTGTTTTTT | CASSVVLDEKLFF
12 | NA | TRBJ1-1 | NA | TRBV19 | TGTGCCAGTAGGACACAGAACACTGAAGCTTTCTTT | CASRTQNTEAFF
13 | few | TRBJ1-3 | NA | TRBV5-4 | TGTGCCAGCAGCACCCTCCTTGGGAACACCATATATTTT | CASSTLLGNTIYF
14 | NA | TRBJ1-1 | NA | TRBV5-1 | TGCGCCAGCAGCTTGGTCGCTAGGAACACTGAAGCTTTCTTT | CASSLVARNTEAFF
15 | NA | TRBJ1-5 | NA | TRBV19 | TGTGCCAGCCGTACGCTGGGGTATAGCAATCAGCCCCAGCATTTT | CASRTLGYSNQPQHF
14 | NA | TRBJ2-7 | NA | TRBV18 | TGTGCCAGCTCACCGGTTGGGCAGGCCTACGAGCAGTACTTC | CASSPVGQAYEQYF
16 | once | TRBJ2-3 | NA | TRBV28 | TGTGCCAGCAGGACTCGGTACGGGGCTAGCACAGATACGCAGTATTTT | CASRTRYGASTDTQYF
13 | NA | TRBJ2-1 | NA | TRBV5-1 | TGCGCCAGCAGACCCGGGGCCTACAATGAGCAGTTCTTC | CASRPGAYNEQFF
12 | NA | TRBJ2-7 | NA | TRBV6-5 | TGTGCCAGCGGCCGGGGGCGGATCGAGCAGTACTTC | CASGRGRIEQYF
14 | NA | TRBJ1-5 | NA | TRBV2 | TGTGCCAGCAGCCCCAGGGATGGCAATCAGCCCCAGCATTTT | CASSPRDGNQPQHF
12 | NA | TRBJ2-7 | NA | TRBV5-4 | TGTGCCAGCAGAACAGGGCCCTACGAGCAGTACTTC | CASRTGPYEQYF
14 | NA | TRBJ1-1 | NA | TRBV6-6 | TGTGCCAGCAGTTACCGGGGTCGGAACACTGAAGCTTTCTTT | CASSYRGRNTEAFF
17 | NA | TRBJ2-4 | NA | TRBV13 | TGTGCCAGCAGCTTAGGCCCTGGGCGGGGAGCCAAAAACATTCAGTACTTC | CASSLGPGRGAKNIQYF
18 | few | TRBJ2-1 | NA | TRBV18 | TGTGCCAGCTCGCCCTTAAACCGTGCCGGGACTTCCTTCAATGAGCAGTTCTTC | CASSPLNRAGTSFNEQFF
16 | NA | TRBJ2-1 | TRBD1 | TRBV7-9 | TGTGCCAGCTCCGTTTACCGGGGACAGGGGTGGGATGAGCAGTTCTTC | CASSVYRGQGWDEQFF
15 | NA | TRBJ2-7 | TRBD1 | TRBV6-6 | TGTGCCAGCAGCTCCTCCGGGACAGGACCCTACGAGCAGTACTTC | CASSSSGTGPYEQYF
14 | NA | TRBJ1-2 | NA | TRBV9 | TGTGCCAGCAGCGGGCAGGGCGCTAACTATGGCTACACCTTC | CASSGQGANYGYTF
14 | NA | TRBJ2-5 | TRBD1 | TRBV29-1 | TGCAGCGGGCGGGACAGGGGGCGGTTTGAGACCCAGTACTTC | CSGRDRGRFETQYF
14 | NA | TRBJ2-2 | NA | TRBV10-3 | TGTGCCATCAGTGCGGACAGAAACACCGGGGAGCTGTTTTTT | CAISADRNTGELFF
14 | NA | TRBJ2-2 | NA | TRBV5-1 | TGCGCCAGTTTCGTGGGGGCGAACACCGGGGAGCTGTTTTTT | CASFVGANTGELFF